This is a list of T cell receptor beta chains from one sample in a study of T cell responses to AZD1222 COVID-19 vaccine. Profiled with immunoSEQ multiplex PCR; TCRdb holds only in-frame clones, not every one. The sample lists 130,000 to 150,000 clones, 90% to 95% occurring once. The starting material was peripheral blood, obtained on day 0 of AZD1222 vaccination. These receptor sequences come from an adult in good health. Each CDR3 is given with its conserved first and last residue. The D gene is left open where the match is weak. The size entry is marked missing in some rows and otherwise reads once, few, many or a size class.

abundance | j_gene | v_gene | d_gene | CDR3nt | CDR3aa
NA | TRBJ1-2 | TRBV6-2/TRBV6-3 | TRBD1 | TGTGCCAGCAGTTACTCGAAAATACAGGGGGCCTATGGCTACACCTTC | CASSYSKIQGAYGYTF
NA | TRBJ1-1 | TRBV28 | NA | TGTGCCAGCAGTCTAGGTGTCAGGGAAGCTTTCTTT | CASSLGVREAFF
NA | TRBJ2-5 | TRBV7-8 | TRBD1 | TGTGCCAGCAGCCCCAGGGGGTGGGTACAAGAGACCCAGTACTTC | CASSPRGWVQETQYF
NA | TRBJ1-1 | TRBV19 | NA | TGTGCCAGTAGTATAGCCCGGACGGGGAAAGAGTCCGCTTTCTTT | CASSIARTGKESAFF
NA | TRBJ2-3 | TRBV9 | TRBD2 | TGTGCCAGCAGCCCGGGTGGCGGGAGGGCGGATACGCAGTATTTT | CASSPGGGRADTQYF
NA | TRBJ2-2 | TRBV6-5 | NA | TGTGCCAGTTATAGCAGGAACACCGGGGAGCTGTTTTTT | CASYSRNTGELFF
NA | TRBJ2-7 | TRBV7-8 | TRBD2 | TGTGCCAGCAGCTTAGCGAGAACTAGCGGCTCCTACGAGCAGTACTTC | CASSLARTSGSYEQYF
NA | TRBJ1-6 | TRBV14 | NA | TGTGCCAGCAGCTTTCGAGACGATTCACCCCTCCACTTT | CASSFRDDSPLHF
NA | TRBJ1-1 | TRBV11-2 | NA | TGTGCCAGCAGCTCTTCCCGGGGACTCACTGAAGCTTTCTTT | CASSSSRGLTEAFF
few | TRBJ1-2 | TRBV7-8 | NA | TGTGCCAGCAGCTACATACGGGGTGGCGATGGCTACACCTTC | CASSYIRGGDGYTF
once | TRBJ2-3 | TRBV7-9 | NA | TGTGCCAGCAGCTTAGCGCTAGGGGGTAGCACAGATACGCAGTATTTT | CASSLALGGSTDTQYF
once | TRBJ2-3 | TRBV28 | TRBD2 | TGTGCCAGCAGTCCCAGCGGGAGGGGCACAGATACGCAGTATTTT | CASSPSGRGTDTQYF
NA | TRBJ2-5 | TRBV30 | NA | TGTGCCTGGAGACAAGAGACCCAGTACTTC | CAWRQETQYF
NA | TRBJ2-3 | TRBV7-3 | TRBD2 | TGTGCCAGCAGCCCTCTAGCGGGAGGCACAGATACGCAGTATTTT | CASSPLAGGTDTQYF
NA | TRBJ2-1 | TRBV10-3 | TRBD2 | TGTGCCATCAGTGTTGCAGCGGGGAGCTACAATGAGCAGTTCTTC | CAISVAAGSYNEQFF
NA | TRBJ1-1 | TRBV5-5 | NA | TGTGCCAGCAGCTTGGCCCCGGGGGGGGGAACCACCACTGAAGCTTTCTTT | CASSLAPGGGTTTEAFF
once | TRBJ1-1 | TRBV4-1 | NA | TGCGCCAGCAGCCAAGAGGTGAGGAACACTGAAGCTTTCTTT | CASSQEVRNTEAFF
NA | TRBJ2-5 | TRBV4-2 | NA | TGTGCCAGCAGCCAAGAGTCGGGTGAGGAGACCCAGTACTTC | CASSQESGEETQYF